This T cell receptor beta chain stems from a study of cytomegalovirus exposure and HLA in healthy donors. Study findings and constraints: Reportedly, HLA-A and HLA-B alleles of most subjects were accurately predicted from TCR beta. In a later analysis, HLA-associated beta chains showed higher expansion and lower generation probabilities than comparable chains. Rarity marked most TCR sequences, yet some public TCRs occurred in many donors.

This PCR relied on a set of 60 Vbeta primers and 13 Jbeta primers. The method was immunoSEQ multiplex PCR; TCRdb's version includes in-frame clones alone and lacks a portion of them. The sample has 100,000 to 150,000 clones, about 83% seen once; the top ten hold about 1.2%. The V end lost 0 bases, the J end lost 3 bases, and 11 bases lay between the germline ends. Germline-derived CDR1 and CDR2 are MNHNY and SVGAGI (reference sequence). The CDR3 is 15 residues long. This clone was seen only once. What it recognizes is unknown. Material for sequencing was PBMCs. The origin of this receptor is a girl aged 2 to 9 in good health and CMV-seronegative. This chain links TRBV6-6 with TRBJ2-5; weak D call: TRBD1 (6 bases). CDR3 nucleotide sequence: TGTGCCAGCAGTTACTCCACAGGGAATGAAGAGACCCAGTACTTC. Translating it yields CASSYSTGNEETQYF.